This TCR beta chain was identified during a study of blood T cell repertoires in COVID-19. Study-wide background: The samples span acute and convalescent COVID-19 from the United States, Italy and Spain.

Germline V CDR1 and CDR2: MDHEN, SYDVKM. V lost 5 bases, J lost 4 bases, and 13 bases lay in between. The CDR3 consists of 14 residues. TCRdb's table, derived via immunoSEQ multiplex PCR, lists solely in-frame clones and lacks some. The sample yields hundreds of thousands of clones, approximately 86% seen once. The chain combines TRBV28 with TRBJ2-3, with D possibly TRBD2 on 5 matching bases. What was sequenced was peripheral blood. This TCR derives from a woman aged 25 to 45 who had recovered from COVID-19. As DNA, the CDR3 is TGTGCCAGCAGTCCAGAGGGCACCTCAGATACGCAGTATTTT. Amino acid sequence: CASSPEGTSDTQYF.